A selection of T cell receptor beta chains follows, all from one sample in a study of shared clonotypes between healthy human individuals. Sequencing used immunoSEQ multiplex PCR; TCRdb keeps in-frame clones, though not all of them. The sample lists roughly 640,000 clones, 74% occurring once. The material sequenced was memory CD4+ T cells sorted from blood. The receptors stem from a woman in her twenties or thirties in good health. CDR3s include the opening cysteine and the closing phenylalanine or tryptophan. A D gene is named only where the DNA matches it firmly. Part of the rows lack a size; the others show once, few, many or a class for expanded clones.

J | size | V | D | DNA | CDR3
TRBJ2-7 | few | TRBV9 | NA | TGTGCCAGCAGCGTAGGACAGGCCAGCTCCTACGAGCAGTACTTC | CASSVGQASSYEQYF
TRBJ2-5 | NA | TRBV27 | NA | TGTGCCAGCAGTTTACGAGTCGGGGAGACCCAGTACTTC | CASSLRVGETQYF
TRBJ2-7 | NA | TRBV6-1 | NA | TGTGCCAGCAGTGAGGGTCAGATCCCTACCTACGAGCAGTACTTC | CASSEGQIPTYEQYF
TRBJ2-7 | NA | TRBV28 | NA | TGTGCCAGCAACCTGGGGGATCTTAGCTCCTACGAGCAGTACTTC | CASNLGDLSSYEQYF
TRBJ2-7 | NA | TRBV7-2 | TRBD1 | TGTGCCAGCAGCTTATATGGGACAGATTACTACGAGCAGTACTTC | CASSLYGTDYYEQYF
TRBJ2-3 | many | TRBV29-1 | NA | TGCAGCGTGACCCAGGGGGGTGGCACAGATACGCAGTATTTT | CSVTQGGGTDTQYF
TRBJ1-2 | NA | TRBV7-2 | NA | TGTGCCAGCAGTTTGGGCGGGGGCTCCGGCTATGGCTACACCTTC | CASSLGGGSGYGYTF
TRBJ2-3 | once | TRBV20-1 | NA | TGCAGTGCTAGACATGATCATACGCAGTATTTT | CSARHDHTQYF
TRBJ2-7 | NA | TRBV19 | NA | TGTGCCAGTACTATCGGACCTCCGCACGAGCAGTACTTC | CASTIGPPHEQYF
TRBJ1-2 | NA | TRBV11-2 | NA | TGTGCCAGCACTAGCTCAGGGGCGCATGGCTACACCTTC | CASTSSGAHGYTF
TRBJ2-1 | NA | TRBV19 | TRBD2 | TGTGCCAGTAGAAATGAGGGAGGGCCCTACAATGAGCAGTTCTTC | CASRNEGGPYNEQFF
TRBJ2-1 | once | TRBV28 | NA | TGTGCCAGCAGTTTAGAGTGGGTAGCCAATGAGCAGTTCTTC | CASSLEWVANEQFF
TRBJ2-5 | NA | TRBV7-9 | TRBD1 | TGTGCCAGCAGCTTCCGACAGGGGGGGGAGACCCAGTACTTC | CASSFRQGGETQYF
TRBJ1-2 | NA | TRBV10-3 | NA | TGTGCCATCAGTGAACCAGGGACCGCTGATGGCTACACCTTC | CAISEPGTADGYTF
TRBJ1-5 | NA | TRBV6-6 | NA | TGTGCCAGCAGTTACAGTACAGGGTATCAGCCCCAGCATTTT | CASSYSTGYQPQHF
TRBJ1-2 | NA | TRBV5-6 | NA | TGTGCCAGCGCAAACGTGGGCTCTTCTAACTATGGCTACACCTTC | CASANVGSSNYGYTF
TRBJ2-2 | NA | TRBV7-8 | NA | TGTGCCAGCAGCTTAATGGGGCGTCCGAACACCGGGGAGCTGTTTTTT | CASSLMGRPNTGELFF
TRBJ1-5 | few | TRBV4-1 | NA | TGCGCCAGCAGCCAAGATTTGTGGGAGGATCAGCCCCAGCATTTT | CASSQDLWEDQPQHF
TRBJ2-2 | NA | TRBV7-9 | NA | TGTGCCAGCAGCTACCAGGGGGGTAACACCGGGGAGCTGTTTTTT | CASSYQGGNTGELFF
TRBJ2-1 | NA | TRBV25-1 | NA | TGTGCCAGCAGTGATGGGGGGTTGAGTGGCAATGAGCAGTTCTTC | CASSDGGLSGNEQFF
TRBJ2-3 | NA | TRBV6-1 | TRBD1 | TGTGCCAGCTGGTACAGGGGAAGATCAGATACGCAGTATTTT | CASWYRGRSDTQYF
TRBJ2-1 | NA | TRBV5-1 | TRBD1 | TGCGCCAGCAGCGAACAGGGGGTCACGGCCTATGAGCAGTTCTTC | CASSEQGVTAYEQFF
TRBJ2-7 | many | TRBV10-3 | TRBD1 | TGTGCCATCAGTGAGACCACAGGGGGGTGGTACGAGCAGTACTTC | CAISETTGGWYEQYF
TRBJ1-4 | NA | TRBV28 | TRBD1 | TGTGCCAGCAGTTCACCAGAGGGGGCGAGTGAAAAACTGTTTTTT | CASSSPEGASEKLFF
TRBJ1-5 | NA | TRBV6-1 | NA | TGTGCCAGCAGGCCGGGACCGACGTATCAGCCCCAGCATTTT | CASRPGPTYQPQHF
TRBJ2-3 | few | TRBV7-8 | NA | TGTGCCAGCATCAAGGGCGAGTTGAGCACAGATACGCAGTATTTT | CASIKGELSTDTQYF
TRBJ2-1 | NA | TRBV5-1 | TRBD1 | TGCGCCAGCAGCTATGGGACAGAGTACAATGAGCAGTTCTTC | CASSYGTEYNEQFF
TRBJ2-1 | NA | TRBV18 | TRBD2 | TGTGCCAGCTCCCTCCTAGCGGGAGGGCCGGGAAATGAGCAGTTCTTC | CASSLLAGGPGNEQFF
TRBJ2-5 | few | TRBV7-9 | TRBD2 | TGTGCCAGCAGCCGCGGGGAGCGGGAGACAAAAGAGACCCAGTACTTC | CASSRGERETKETQYF
TRBJ2-5 | NA | TRBV19 | TRBD1 | TGTGCCAGTAGTCCCGGGACAGGGATCTACCAAGAGACCCAGTACTTC | CASSPGTGIYQETQYF
TRBJ2-1 | once | TRBV4-1 | NA | TGCGCCAGCAGCTCCCCAGGGACGGAGCAGTTCTTC | CASSSPGTEQFF
TRBJ2-2 | NA | TRBV7-6 | NA | TGTGCCAGCAGCTCTAACAGGGTTTCGAACACCGGGGAGCTGTTTTTT | CASSSNRVSNTGELFF
TRBJ2-1 | NA | TRBV2 | TRBD2 | TGTGCCAGCAGCTGGCTAGCGGGAGAGGGTGAGCAGTTCTTC | CASSWLAGEGEQFF
TRBJ1-6 | NA | TRBV5-5 | NA | TGTGCCAGCAGCTTGGCCCCCAGGGGTCAGTATTCACCCCTCCACTTT | CASSLAPRGQYSPLHF
TRBJ2-2 | NA | TRBV5-1 | TRBD2 | TGCGCCAGCACTTACGGACTAGCGGGAGGCGGGGAGCTGTTTTTT | CASTYGLAGGGELFF
TRBJ1-2 | NA | TRBV14 | NA | TGTGCCAGCAGCCGCGGAGTGGAGTATGGCTACACCTTC | CASSRGVEYGYTF
TRBJ1-3 | few | TRBV6-1 | NA | TGTGCCAGCAGTGATAGGTTGAAGTCTGGAAACACCATATATTTT | CASSDRLKSGNTIYF
TRBJ1-4 | NA | TRBV19 | NA | TGTGCCAGTAGCACCCGAGCGAGTCCAACTAATGAAAAACTGTTTTTT | CASSTRASPTNEKLFF
TRBJ2-5 | many | TRBV18 | TRBD2 | TGTGCCAGCTCACCAGGCTCCGGACTAGCGGGAGAGACCCAGTACTTC | CASSPGSGLAGETQYF
TRBJ1-4 | NA | TRBV13 | NA | TGTGCCAGCAGCTTAAAAGGGAGAGCTAATGAAAAACTGTTTTTT | CASSLKGRANEKLFF
TRBJ2-7 | few | TRBV11-3 | TRBD2 | TGTGCCAGCAGCTTAGAACCGGGACTAGCGGGAGGTTGGCTACTATACGAGCAGTACTTC | CASSLEPGLAGGWLLYEQYF
TRBJ2-2 | NA | TRBV7-3 | NA | TGTGCCAGCAGCGAACAGGGACACACCGGGGAGCTGTTTTTT | CASSEQGHTGELFF
TRBJ1-1 | NA | TRBV5-1 | NA | TGCGCCAGCAGCCCAGACACGTCCGTGACTGAAGCTTTCTTT | CASSPDTSVTEAFF
TRBJ2-2 | NA | TRBV7-8 | TRBD1 | TGTGCCAGCAGATGGACAGGGGGTACGGGAGCCACCGGGGAGCTGTTTTTT | CASRWTGGTGATGELFF
TRBJ2-3 | NA | TRBV5-1 | TRBD2 | TGCGCCAGCAAACGACCCAACTCAACTTCGGGGGGTAAAGATACGCAGTATTTT | CASKRPNSTSGGKDTQYF
TRBJ1-5 | NA | TRBV28 | TRBD1 | TGTGCCAGCAGCTTGGGACAGGGGGGCAATCAGCCCCAGCATTTT | CASSLGQGGNQPQHF
TRBJ1-2 | few | TRBV9 | NA | TGTGCCAGCAGCTCACAGGTTACAGCTAACTATGGCTACACCTTC | CASSSQVTANYGYTF
TRBJ1-5 | NA | TRBV7-8 | NA | TGTGCCAGCAGTCGACTGTATAGCAATCAGCCCCAGCATTTT | CASSRLYSNQPQHF
TRBJ1-2 | NA | TRBV5-8 | TRBD1 | TGTGCCAGCAGCTTTTTAGGGACAGGGATCCTTAGCTATGGCTACACCTTC | CASSFLGTGILSYGYTF
TRBJ2-7 | NA | TRBV28 | NA | TGTGCCAGCAGTTTATGGGGAATACCTGACAGTGAGGAGCAGTACTTC | CASSLWGIPDSEEQYF
TRBJ1-3 | NA | TRBV28 | NA | TGTGCCAGCAGAAGGGGCCTGCGGAGAGGATCTGGAAACACCATATATTTT | CASRRGLRRGSGNTIYF
TRBJ1-5 | NA | TRBV27 | TRBD1 | TGTGCCAGCAGTGCGGAGACAGGGATTGTAGGTCAGCCCCAGCATTTT | CASSAETGIVGQPQHF
TRBJ2-1 | NA | TRBV29-1 | NA | TGCAGCGTTGAAGATCGGCGTGGAAACAATGAGCAGTTCTTC | CSVEDRRGNNEQFF
TRBJ2-1 | NA | TRBV29-1 | NA | TGCAGCGTCCTTCTCGGGGGATATCATGAGCAGTTCTTC | CSVLLGGYHEQFF
TRBJ2-1 | NA | TRBV2 | TRBD2 | TGTGCCAGCAGAGCCGGGACTAGCGGGATAGATGAGCAGTTCTTC | CASRAGTSGIDEQFF